The source of this TCR beta chain is a study of blood T cell repertoires in COVID-19. Study in general: PBMCs, B-cell-depleted T cells, or T cells provided the cDNA or gDNA that made up the material.

Sequenced by immunoSEQ multiplex PCR; TCRdb stores in-frame clones only, minus some. The sample has approximately 260,000 clones, around nine tenths seen once. The CDR3 is 14 residues long. Trimming removed 0 bases at V and 3 bases at J, with 7 bases between. CDR1 is SGDLS and CDR2 is YYNGEE in the germline V gene. In terms of age and location, participants ranged from about 18 to 89 years and lived in about two dozen US areas. Two consecutive negative NP/OP PCR tests, clearance, or resolved symptoms defined Cohort 3 recovery. The sample consisted of PBMCs or T cells enriched from blood (not recorded which). The chain is built from TRBV9 and TRBJ1-5, with D tentatively TRBD1 (5 bases). The origin of this receptor is a woman in her fifties or sixties who had recovered from COVID-19. In DNA, the CDR3 is TGTGCCAGCAGCGTAGCAGGGAACAATCAGCCCCAGCATTTT. Its translation: CASSVAGNNQPQHF. Full variable domain (rest looked up from reference TRBV9 and TRBJ1-5): DSGVTQTPKHLITATGQRVTLRCSPRSGDLSVYWYQQSLDQGLQFLIQYYNGEERAKGNILERFSAQQFPDLHSELNLSSLELGDSALYFCASSVAGNNQPQHFGDGTRLSIL.